Detailed here is one TCR beta chain. It has no known antigen specificity. Per-nucleotide qualities are absent, and no much larger clonotype sits a single base away. The sample is drawn from a study of patients and donors after allogeneic stem cell transplantation (dated by TCRdb to about 2020). V and J are truncated by 0 bases and 0 bases respectively, leaving an intervening sequence of 14 bases. CDR1 and CDR2, per the germline V gene (reference sequence), are DFQATT and SNEGSKA. The CDR3 starts with the cysteine, ends with the phenylalanine, and has 16 residues. Solely the CDR3 DNA is kept, with 48 bases framed from the first base. Libraries were constructed by RT-PCR. TCRdb shows the sequencer as NextSeq 550. TCRdb trimmed the raw reads at Q25, called clones with MiXCR and kept productive beta chains. Rows with a matching CDR3 protein are joined into one entry that keeps the most common DNA and genes. The sample data list about 960,000 distinct CDR3 sequences, and about 20% of these were observed just once. The biggest ten clones account for approximately 5.9% of the sample.

The specimen sequenced was blood, either unsorted or a sorted T cell fraction (not recorded which). This TCR was sampled from a human donor who was either an allogeneic HSCT recipient or a stem cell or donor lymphocyte infusion donor (not recorded which). It is not recorded whose cells these are; they may come from a transplant donor. The chain links TRBV20-1 with TRBJ1-1; the D gene is possibly TRBD1, with 6 bases matching. The CDR3 reads CSARDRGDTLNTEAFF. At the DNA level, the sequence is TGCAGTGCTAGAGACCGGGGGGACACCCTGAACACTGAAGCTTTCTTT.